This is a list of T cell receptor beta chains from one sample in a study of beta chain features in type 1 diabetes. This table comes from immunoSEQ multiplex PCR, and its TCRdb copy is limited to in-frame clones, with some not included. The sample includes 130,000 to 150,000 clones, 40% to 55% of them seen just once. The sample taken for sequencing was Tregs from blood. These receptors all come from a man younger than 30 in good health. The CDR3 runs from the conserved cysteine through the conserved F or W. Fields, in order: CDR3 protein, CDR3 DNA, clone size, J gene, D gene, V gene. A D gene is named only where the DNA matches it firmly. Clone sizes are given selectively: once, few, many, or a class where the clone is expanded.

CDR3aa: CATSRDLAGEETQYF
CDR3nt: TGTGCCACCAGCAGAGATCTAGCGGGGGAAGAGACCCAGTACTTC
abundance: -
j_gene: TRBJ2-5
d_gene: TRBD2
v_gene: TRBV15

CDR3aa: CASGGTASMNTEAFF
CDR3nt: TGTGCCAGCGGGGGGACAGCATCTATGAACACTGAAGCTTTCTTT
abundance: -
j_gene: TRBJ1-1
d_gene: TRBD1
v_gene: TRBV6-1

CDR3aa: CASSLVSGNKGYTF
CDR3nt: TGTGCCAGCAGCTTAGTTTCGGGGAATAAGGGCTACACCTTC
abundance: -
j_gene: TRBJ1-2
d_gene: -
v_gene: TRBV11-2

CDR3aa: CASSLAGTGIYGYTF
CDR3nt: TGCGCCAGCAGCTTGGCTGGGACAGGCATCTATGGCTACACCTTC
abundance: -
j_gene: TRBJ1-2
d_gene: TRBD1
v_gene: TRBV5-1

CDR3aa: CASSFPTAYNEQFF
CDR3nt: TGTGCCAGCAGCTTCCCGACAGCCTACAATGAGCAGTTCTTC
abundance: -
j_gene: TRBJ2-1
d_gene: -
v_gene: TRBV7-9

CDR3aa: CASSLALDQPQHF
CDR3nt: TGTGCCAGCAGCTTAGCACTGGATCAGCCCCAGCATTTT
abundance: -
j_gene: TRBJ1-5
d_gene: -
v_gene: TRBV11-2

CDR3aa: CASRLNRGASNEKLFF
CDR3nt: TGTGCCAGCAGACTCAACAGGGGGGCCTCTAATGAAAAACTGTTTTTT
abundance: -
j_gene: TRBJ1-4
d_gene: TRBD1
v_gene: TRBV7-9

CDR3aa: CASRGQGAREQFF
CDR3nt: TGTGCCAGCAGGGGTCAGGGGGCTAGGGAGCAGTTCTTC
abundance: few
j_gene: TRBJ2-1
d_gene: TRBD1
v_gene: TRBV7-2

CDR3aa: CASSQNFWDRGSNEQYF
CDR3nt: TGCGCCAGCAGCCAAAATTTCTGGGACAGGGGAAGCAACGAGCAGTACTTC
abundance: few
j_gene: TRBJ2-7
d_gene: TRBD1
v_gene: TRBV4-3

CDR3aa: CASRLGRTNSPLHF
CDR3nt: TGTGCCAGCCGTCTTGGCCGCACCAATTCACCCCTCCACTTT
abundance: -
j_gene: TRBJ1-6
d_gene: -
v_gene: TRBV5-4

CDR3aa: CASSLGRTVEQYF
CDR3nt: TGTGCCAGCAGCTTAGGTCGGACAGTCGAGCAGTACTTC
abundance: few
j_gene: TRBJ2-7
d_gene: -
v_gene: TRBV7-2

CDR3aa: CASSQDNRRSGNTIYF
CDR3nt: TGCGCCAGCAGCCAAGATAACCGTCGGTCTGGAAACACCATATATTTT
abundance: few
j_gene: TRBJ1-3
d_gene: -
v_gene: TRBV4-1

CDR3aa: CAISELAGAYEQYF
CDR3nt: TGTGCCATCAGTGAGTTGGCGGGGGCCTACGAGCAGTACTTC
abundance: -
j_gene: TRBJ2-7
d_gene: TRBD2
v_gene: TRBV10-3

CDR3aa: CASSDTLLSEQYF
CDR3nt: TGCGCCAGCAGCGATACGTTGCTATCCGAGCAGTACTTC
abundance: -
j_gene: TRBJ2-7
d_gene: -
v_gene: TRBV5-1

CDR3aa: CASIGQGAVGELFF
CDR3nt: TGTGCCAGCATTGGACAGGGGGCAGTCGGGGAGCTGTTTTTT
abundance: -
j_gene: TRBJ2-2
d_gene: TRBD1
v_gene: TRBV6-1

CDR3aa: CASSRGQASTYEQYF
CDR3nt: TGCGCCAGCAGCCGCGGGCAGGCCTCCACCTACGAGCAGTACTTC
abundance: -
j_gene: TRBJ2-7
d_gene: -
v_gene: TRBV4-1

CDR3aa: CASSSGQGPYGYTF
CDR3nt: TGTGCCAGCAGTTCGGGACAGGGGCCATATGGCTACACCTTC
abundance: once
j_gene: TRBJ1-2
d_gene: TRBD1
v_gene: TRBV28

CDR3aa: CASSPGGGRNIQYF
CDR3nt: TGTGCCAGCAGCCCGGGTGGAGGGCGAAACATTCAGTACTTC
abundance: few
j_gene: TRBJ2-4
d_gene: -
v_gene: TRBV7-9

CDR3aa: CASSMNWDRSYGYTF
CDR3nt: TGTGCCAGTAGTATGAATTGGGACAGAAGCTATGGCTACACCTTC
abundance: -
j_gene: TRBJ1-2
d_gene: TRBD1
v_gene: TRBV19

CDR3aa: CASSLDRGRGEQYF
CDR3nt: TGTGCCAGCAGCTTGGACAGGGGGCGCGGCGAGCAGTACTTC
abundance: -
j_gene: TRBJ2-7
d_gene: TRBD1
v_gene: TRBV7-8

CDR3aa: CASSAGHSYEQYF
CDR3nt: TGTGCCAGCAGCGCGGGACACTCCTACGAGCAGTACTTC
abundance: -
j_gene: TRBJ2-7
d_gene: -
v_gene: TRBV9

CDR3aa: CSVVPRRDRTSNTEAFF
CDR3nt: TGCAGCGTTGTCCCCCGGCGGGACAGGACCTCGAACACTGAAGCTTTCTTT
abundance: -
j_gene: TRBJ1-1
d_gene: TRBD1
v_gene: TRBV29-1

CDR3aa: CASTRGTYFTDTQYF
CDR3nt: TGTGCCAGCACCAGAGGGACTTACTTCACAGATACGCAGTATTTT
abundance: few
j_gene: TRBJ2-3
d_gene: -
v_gene: TRBV28

CDR3aa: CASSQDPQGAYGNTIYF
CDR3nt: TGCGCCAGCAGCCAAGACCCACAGGGGGCGTACGGAAACACCATATATTTT
abundance: few
j_gene: TRBJ1-3
d_gene: TRBD1
v_gene: TRBV4-3

CDR3aa: CSVGQAMNTEAFF
CDR3nt: TGCAGCGTTGGCCAGGCAATGAACACTGAAGCTTTCTTT
abundance: few
j_gene: TRBJ1-1
d_gene: -
v_gene: TRBV29-1

CDR3aa: CASSSPSQGVYEQYF
CDR3nt: TGTGCCAGCAGCTCCCCCTCGCAGGGGGTCTACGAGCAGTACTTC
abundance: -
j_gene: TRBJ2-7
d_gene: TRBD1
v_gene: TRBV13

CDR3aa: CASSLVNGDGTEAFF
CDR3nt: TGTGCCAGCAGCTTAGTAAACGGGGATGGAACTGAAGCTTTCTTT
abundance: -
j_gene: TRBJ1-1
d_gene: -
v_gene: TRBV7-8

CDR3aa: CASSRRQGAIVYEQYF
CDR3nt: TGTGCCAGCAGCCGCCGACAGGGGGCTATAGTGTACGAGCAGTACTTC
abundance: -
j_gene: TRBJ2-7
d_gene: TRBD1
v_gene: TRBV7-9

CDR3aa: CAWRPARDRAGNSPLHF
CDR3nt: TGTGCCTGGAGACCCGCCCGGGACAGGGCTGGTAATTCACCCCTCCACTTT
abundance: -
j_gene: TRBJ1-6
d_gene: TRBD1
v_gene: TRBV30

CDR3aa: CASSYSQSTGELFF
CDR3nt: TGTGCCAGCAGTTACTCGCAGTCGACCGGGGAGCTGTTTTTT
abundance: -
j_gene: TRBJ2-2
d_gene: -
v_gene: TRBV6-5

CDR3aa: CASSQVDSVKALHF
CDR3nt: TGTGCCAGCAGCCAAGTTGACAGTGTTAAGGCCCTCCACTTT
abundance: few
j_gene: TRBJ1-6
d_gene: -
v_gene: TRBV4-2

CDR3aa: CASRWGGSRTDTQYF
CDR3nt: TGTGCCAGCAGGTGGGGGGGGAGCCGCACAGATACGCAGTATTTT
abundance: once
j_gene: TRBJ2-3
d_gene: TRBD2
v_gene: TRBV6-5

CDR3aa: CASSEEQGIPDTQYF
CDR3nt: TGTGCCAGCAGCGAAGAACAGGGGATCCCAGATACGCAGTATTTT
abundance: few
j_gene: TRBJ2-3
d_gene: TRBD1
v_gene: TRBV14

CDR3aa: CASSLSGDSNQPQHF
CDR3nt: TGTGCCAGCAGCCTGTCAGGGGATAGCAATCAGCCCCAGCATTTT
abundance: few
j_gene: TRBJ1-5
d_gene: -
v_gene: TRBV9

CDR3aa: CASSEAASTDTQYF
CDR3nt: TGTGCCAGCAGTGAAGCGGCTAGCACAGATACGCAGTATTTT
abundance: -
j_gene: TRBJ2-3
d_gene: -
v_gene: TRBV6-1